This TCR beta chain was identified in a study of T cells in Graves' hyperthyroidism and ophthalmopathy. TCR beta CDR3 region amplification was performed from RNA transcripts. First-round RT-PCR with HTBI primers amplified the TCR CDR3 region. TCRdb analysed the multiplex PCR reads with MiXCR anew, one entry per CDR3 protein. The sample records hundreds of thousands of distinct CDR3 sequences, more than 14% being singletons. Clinicians diagnosed patients from clinical symptoms, serum thyroxine and TRAb, thyroid ultrasound and orbital computed tomography. Findings and caveats of the study: Blood also showed most of the thyroid clonotypes that were expanded above 0.001. Prediction of ophthalmopathy progression came a median roughly 6.6 months pre-onset.

Only a few counts were recorded for this clonotype. Its antigen is not known. Germline CDR1 and CDR2: ENHRY and SYGVKD. Trimming pared 4 bases from V and 2 bases from J, leaving 12 bases between. The CDR3 consists of 14 residues. The receptor comes from a woman in her fifties or sixties with Graves' ophthalmopathy. The sample was blood. V and J are TRBV10-3 and TRBJ2-7; D possibly corresponds to TRBD1 (6 bases). The CDR3: CAISATGETYEQYF. The CDR3, as DNA: TGTGCCATCAGTGCGACAGGTGAGACCTACGAGCAGTACTTC.